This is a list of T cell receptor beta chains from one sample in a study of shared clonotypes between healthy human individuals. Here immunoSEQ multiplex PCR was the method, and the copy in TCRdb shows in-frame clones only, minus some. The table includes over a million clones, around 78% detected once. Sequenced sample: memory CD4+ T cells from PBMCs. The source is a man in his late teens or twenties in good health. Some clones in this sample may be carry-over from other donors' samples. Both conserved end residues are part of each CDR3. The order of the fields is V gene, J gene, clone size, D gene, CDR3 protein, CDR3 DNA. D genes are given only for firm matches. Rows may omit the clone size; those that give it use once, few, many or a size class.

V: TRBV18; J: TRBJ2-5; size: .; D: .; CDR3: CASSVGRPHQETQYF; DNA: TGTGCCAGCTCCGTGGGTCGGCCGCACCAAGAGACCCAGTACTTC
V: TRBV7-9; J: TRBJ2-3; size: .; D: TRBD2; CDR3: CASQGEGGGRRTDTQYF; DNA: TGTGCCAGCCAAGGCGAGGGTGGCGGGAGGCGTACAGATACGCAGTATTTT
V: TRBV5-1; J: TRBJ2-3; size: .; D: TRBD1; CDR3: CASSLGQGDTDTQYF; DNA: TGCGCCAGCAGCTTGGGACAGGGGGACACAGATACGCAGTATTTT
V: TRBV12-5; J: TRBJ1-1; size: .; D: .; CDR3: CASARLENTEAFF; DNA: TGTGCTAGTGCACGTTTGGAAAACACTGAAGCTTTCTTT
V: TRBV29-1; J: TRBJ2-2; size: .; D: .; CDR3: CSVAVQFTGELFF; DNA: TGCAGCGTTGCGGTCCAGTTCACCGGAGAGCTGTTTTTT
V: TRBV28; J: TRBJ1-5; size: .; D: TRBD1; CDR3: CASSGTGVKPQHF; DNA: TGTGCCAGCAGCGGGACAGGGGTAAAACCCCAGCATTTT
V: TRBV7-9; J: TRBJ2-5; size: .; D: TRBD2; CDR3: CASSLWGSSGPTQETQYF; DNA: TGTGCCAGCAGCTTATGGGGCTCTAGCGGGCCAACTCAAGAGACCCAGTACTTC
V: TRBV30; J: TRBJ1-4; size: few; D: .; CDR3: CAWSVTDDGEKLFF; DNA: TGTGCCTGGAGTGTAACCGATGACGGTGAAAAACTGTTTTTT
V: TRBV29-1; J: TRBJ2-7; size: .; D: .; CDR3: CSVGVQPYYEQYF; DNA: TGCAGCGTTGGGGTTCAGCCCTACTACGAGCAGTACTTC
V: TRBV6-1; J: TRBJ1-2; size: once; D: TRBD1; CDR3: CASSEVGLGQGVGGYTF; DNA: TGTGCCAGCAGTGAAGTGGGGCTGGGACAGGGGGTTGGTGGCTACACCTTC
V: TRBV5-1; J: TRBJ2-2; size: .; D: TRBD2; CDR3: CASSFSPSGSFSGELFF; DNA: TGCGCCAGCAGCTTTTCTCCTAGCGGGAGTTTTAGCGGGGAGCTGTTTTTT
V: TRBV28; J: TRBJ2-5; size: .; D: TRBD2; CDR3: CASSTLWGGIQETQYF; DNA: TGTGCCAGCAGTACGCTTTGGGGGGGAATCCAAGAGACCCAGTACTTC
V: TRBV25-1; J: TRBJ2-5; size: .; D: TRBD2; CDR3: CASSELTSGRKTQYF; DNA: TGTGCCAGCAGTGAATTGACTAGCGGCAGAAAGACCCAGTACTTC
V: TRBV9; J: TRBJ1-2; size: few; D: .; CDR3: CASSVNAGTEYGYTF; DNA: TGTGCCAGCAGCGTTAACGCCGGGACCGAGTATGGCTACACCTTC
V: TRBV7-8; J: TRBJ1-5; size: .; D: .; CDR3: CASSTAVSNQPQHF; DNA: TGTGCCAGCAGCACCGCCGTTAGCAATCAGCCCCAGCATTTT
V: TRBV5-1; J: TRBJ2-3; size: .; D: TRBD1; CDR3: CASSIAGTGITDTQYF; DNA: TGCGCCAGCAGCATCGCCGGGACAGGGATCACAGATACGCAGTATTTT
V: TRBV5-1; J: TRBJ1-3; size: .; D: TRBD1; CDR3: CASSLATGGGNTIYF; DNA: TGCGCCAGCAGCTTGGCCACAGGGGGAGGAAACACCATATATTTT
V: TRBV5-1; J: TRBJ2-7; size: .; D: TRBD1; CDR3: CASSLRTGVEQYF; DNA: TGCGCCAGCAGCTTACGGACAGGGGTCGAGCAGTACTTC
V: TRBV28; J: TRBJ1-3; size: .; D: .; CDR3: CASSLGGARGNTIYF; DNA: TGTGCCAGCAGTTTGGGGGGGGCGCGTGGAAACACCATATATTTT
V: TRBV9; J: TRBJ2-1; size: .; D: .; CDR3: CASSVGASSYNEQFF; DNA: TGTGCCAGCAGCGTAGGGGCGAGCTCCTACAATGAGCAGTTCTTC
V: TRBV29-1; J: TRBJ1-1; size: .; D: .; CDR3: CSVPPPGGVGEAFF; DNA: TGCAGCGTCCCCCCGCCGGGAGGGGTAGGTGAAGCTTTCTTT
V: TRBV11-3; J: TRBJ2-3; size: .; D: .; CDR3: CASRGLADTQYF; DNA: TGTGCCAGCCGGGGATTAGCAGATACGCAGTATTTT
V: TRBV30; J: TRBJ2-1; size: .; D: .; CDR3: CAWSSLDVSEQFF; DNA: TGTGCCTGGAGTTCCCTGGACGTGAGTGAGCAGTTCTTC
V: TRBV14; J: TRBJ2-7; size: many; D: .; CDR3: CASSPTNPYEQYF; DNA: TGTGCCAGCAGCCCGACTAACCCCTACGAGCAGTACTTC
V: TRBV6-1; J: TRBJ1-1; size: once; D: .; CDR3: CASSESWNTEAFF; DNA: TGTGCCAGCAGCGAGTCCTGGAACACTGAAGCTTTCTTT
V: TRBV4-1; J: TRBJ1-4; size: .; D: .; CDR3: CASQTRTATNEKLFF; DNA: TGCGCCAGCCAGACCCGAACCGCAACTAATGAAAAACTGTTTTTT
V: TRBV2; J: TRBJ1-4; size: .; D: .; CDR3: CASRQGREKLFF; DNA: TGTGCCAGCAGGCAGGGTCGGGAAAAACTGTTTTTT
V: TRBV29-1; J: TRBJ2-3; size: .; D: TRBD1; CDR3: CSVPSWTGLTDTQYF; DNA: TGCAGCGTCCCTTCCTGGACAGGTTTGACAGATACGCAGTATTTT
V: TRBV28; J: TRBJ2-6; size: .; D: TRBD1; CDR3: CASRDRGPSGANVLTF; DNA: TGTGCCAGCAGGGACAGGGGACCCTCTGGGGCCAACGTCCTGACTTTC
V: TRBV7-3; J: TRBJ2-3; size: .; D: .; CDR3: CASSSGGTQYF; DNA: TGTGCCAGCAGCTCCGGGGGTACGCAGTATTTT
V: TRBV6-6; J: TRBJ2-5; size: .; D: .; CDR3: CASSTSLGETQYF; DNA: TGTGCCAGCAGTACGTCTCTGGGGGAGACCCAGTACTTC
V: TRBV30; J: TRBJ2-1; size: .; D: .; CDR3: CAYQGNSYNEQFF; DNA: TGTGCCTACCAGGGCAACAGCTACAATGAGCAGTTCTTC
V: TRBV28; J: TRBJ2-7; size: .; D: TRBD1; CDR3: CASSLLFGTGSFEQYF; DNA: TGTGCCAGCAGTTTACTTTTCGGGACAGGGAGTTTCGAGCAGTACTTC
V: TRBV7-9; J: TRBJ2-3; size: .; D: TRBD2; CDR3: CASSLGLAGDFSTDTQYF; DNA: TGTGCCAGCAGCCTCGGACTAGCGGGAGATTTCAGCACAGATACGCAGTATTTT
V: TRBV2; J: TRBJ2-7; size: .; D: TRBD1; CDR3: CASRDRGVSYEQYF; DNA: TGTGCCAGCAGGGACAGGGGGGTTTCCTACGAGCAGTACTTC
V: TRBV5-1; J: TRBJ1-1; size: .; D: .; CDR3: CASSSRTGDRNTEAFF; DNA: TGCGCCAGCAGCTCGCGAACGGGAGACAGGAACACTGAAGCTTTCTTT
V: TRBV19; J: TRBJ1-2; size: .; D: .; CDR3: CASSYRVGYTF; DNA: TGTGCCAGTAGTTACAGGGTTGGCTACACCTTC
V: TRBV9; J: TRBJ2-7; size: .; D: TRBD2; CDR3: CASSFGTSSSYEQYF; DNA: TGTGCCAGCAGCTTCGGGACTAGTAGTTCCTACGAGCAGTACTTC
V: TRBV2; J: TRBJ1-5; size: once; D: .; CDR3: CASSLTWGGNQPQHF; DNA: TGTGCCAGCAGTTTGACATGGGGAGGCAATCAGCCCCAGCATTTT
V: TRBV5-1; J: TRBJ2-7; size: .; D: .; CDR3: CASSLATGGSLGEQYF; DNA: TGCGCCAGCAGCTTGGCCACTGGCGGATCGCTCGGCGAGCAGTACTTC
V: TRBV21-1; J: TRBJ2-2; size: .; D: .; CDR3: CASSKLEASLEELFF; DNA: TGTGCCAGCAGCAAATTGGAGGCCAGTCTCGAGGAGCTGTTTTTT
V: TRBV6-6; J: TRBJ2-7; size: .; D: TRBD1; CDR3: CASTYGTGQQYEQYF; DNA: TGTGCCAGCACTTACGGGACAGGGCAACAGTACGAGCAGTACTTC
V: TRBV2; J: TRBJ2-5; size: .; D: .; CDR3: CASRLAGETQYF; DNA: TGTGCCAGCAGACTAGCCGGAGAGACCCAGTACTTC
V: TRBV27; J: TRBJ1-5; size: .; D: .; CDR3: CASFKQPQHF; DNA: TGTGCCAGTTTCAAGCAGCCCCAGCATTTT
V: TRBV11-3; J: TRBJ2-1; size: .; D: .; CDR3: CASSSLPGSSYNEQFF; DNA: TGTGCCAGCAGCTCGCTCCCTGGGAGCTCCTACAATGAGCAGTTCTTC
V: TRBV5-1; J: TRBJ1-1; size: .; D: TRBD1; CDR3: CASSLDRGTTEAFF; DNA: TGCGCCAGCAGCTTAGACAGGGGAACCACTGAAGCTTTCTTT
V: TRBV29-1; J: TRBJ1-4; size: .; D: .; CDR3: CSVATRFNEKLFF; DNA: TGCAGCGTCGCTACCAGGTTTAATGAAAAACTGTTTTTT
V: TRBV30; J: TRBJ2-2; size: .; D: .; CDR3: CAGDFDRELFF; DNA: TGTGCCGGTGACTTCGACCGGGAGCTGTTTTTT
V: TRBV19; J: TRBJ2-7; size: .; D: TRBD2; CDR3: CASSNEWGGRTPYEQYF; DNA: TGTGCCAGTAGTAACGAATGGGGCGGGAGGACACCCTACGAGCAGTACTTC
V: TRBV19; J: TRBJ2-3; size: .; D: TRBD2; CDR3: CASRGLAGADTQYF; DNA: TGTGCCAGTAGGGGACTAGCGGGAGCAGATACGCAGTATTTT
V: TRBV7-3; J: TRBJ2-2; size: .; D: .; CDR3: CASSPEYTGELFF; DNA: TGTGCCAGCAGCCCGGAGTACACCGGGGAGCTGTTTTTT
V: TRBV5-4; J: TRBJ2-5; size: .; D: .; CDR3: CASSAQGGGVETQYF; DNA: TGTGCCAGCAGCGCACAGGGTGGGGGAGTGGAGACCCAGTACTTC
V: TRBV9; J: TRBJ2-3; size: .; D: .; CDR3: CASSVLSRGGDTQYF; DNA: TGTGCCAGCAGCGTATTATCCAGGGGAGGAGATACGCAGTATTTT
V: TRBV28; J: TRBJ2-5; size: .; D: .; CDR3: CASSRRRRQHQETQYF; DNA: TGTGCCAGCAGCCGCCGGCGGCGGCAACACCAAGAGACCCAGTACTTC
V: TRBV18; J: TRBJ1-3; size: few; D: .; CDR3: CASSPPEGNTIYF; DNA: TGTGCCAGCTCACCACCGGAGGGAAACACCATATATTTT
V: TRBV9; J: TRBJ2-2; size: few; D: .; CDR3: CASSVAGLRTGELFF; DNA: TGTGCCAGCAGCGTAGCAGGGCTACGCACCGGGGAGCTGTTTTTT
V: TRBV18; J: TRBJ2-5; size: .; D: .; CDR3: CASSQQSGQGETQYF; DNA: TGTGCCAGCTCACAACAAAGCGGGCAGGGAGAGACCCAGTACTTC
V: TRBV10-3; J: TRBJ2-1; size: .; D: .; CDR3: CATQMNLENEQFF; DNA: TGTGCCACCCAAATGAACCTGGAAAATGAGCAGTTCTTC
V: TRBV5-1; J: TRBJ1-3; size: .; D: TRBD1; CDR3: CASSGGQGGNTIYF; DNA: TGCGCCAGCAGCGGAGGACAGGGAGGAAACACCATATATTTT
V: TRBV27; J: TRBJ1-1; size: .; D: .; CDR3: CASSLSRDLVTAGRAFF; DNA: TGTGCCAGCAGTTTATCCCGGGATCTTGTGACCGCCGGGAGGGCTTTCTTT